These 2 T cell receptor beta chains came from one sample sequenced in a study of cytomegalovirus exposure and HLA in healthy donors. Primers: 60 Vbeta forward and 13 Jbeta reverse. The table came from immunoSEQ multiplex PCR; TCRdb's copy has only in-frame clones and leaves some out. Among 140,000 to 150,000 clones, roughly 80% were seen once, and the ten largest hold about 1.8%. Sequenced input: PBMCs. The receptors stem from a middle-aged woman in good health and CMV-seronegative.

This clone was recorded only once. The chain joins TRBV5-6 to TRBJ1-2, with 9 bases identical to TRBD1. V shed 1 base and J 4 bases; nucleotides not matched to a gene: 5. This CDR3 comprises 15 residues. Germline CDR1 and CDR2: SGHDT and YYEEEE. In DNA, the CDR3 is TGTGCCAGCAGCTTGTTGGGACAGGGCGTCTATGGCTACACCTTC. Amino acid sequence: CASSLLGQGVYGYTF.

The CDR3 bases are TGTGCCAGCAGCTTACGGGACAGCTACGAGCAGTACTTC. Its translation: CASSLRDSYEQYF. The V and J genes are TRBV13 and TRBJ2-7, with 7 bases that match TRBD1. V lost 2 bases and J lost 3; bases outside the gene matches: 1. From germline, CDR1 is PRHDT and CDR2 FYEKMQ (reference sequence). CDR3 length: 13 amino acids.